This TCR beta chain was captured in a study of shared clonotypes between healthy human individuals. Note on this clone: In the same sample, other DNA sequences code for this CDR3.

Deep was the level used in running the assay. Repertoires were generated with immunoSEQ multiplex PCR, while TCRdb's copy carries only in-frame clones and drops some. The sample holds millions of clones, roughly 92% seen once. The CDR3 covers 15 residues. Between the trimmed V and J ends, which lost 0 bases and 0 bases, there was a span of 9 bases. In germline, CDR1 is MNHEY, CDR2 SVGAGI. The donors, all of them Caucasian adults, lived in Nashville, Tennessee. Researchers partitioned CD4+ cells into CD45RA+ naive and CD45RA-negative memory subsets. The chain uses TRBV6-5 and TRBJ2-7; the D gene is possibly TRBD1 (5 bases). Sequencing was carried out using naive CD4+ T cells sorted from blood. Described subset: CD45RA+ positively selected. This receptor was identified in a man aged 18 to 35 in good health. In DNA form, the CDR3 reads TGTGCCAGCAGTTACTCAGCAGGGCCCTCCTACGAGCAGTACTTC. This codes for CASSYSAGPSYEQYF.